A single sample is the source of the 22 T cell receptor beta chains below, sequenced in a study of cytomegalovirus exposure and HLA in healthy donors. PCR employed 60 Vbeta and 13 Jbeta primers. The method was immunoSEQ multiplex PCR; TCRdb's version includes in-frame clones alone and lacks a portion of them. The sample carries 140,000 to 150,000 clones, around 10% recorded once. Source material: PBMCs. The receptor source for this set is a man in his fifties in good health and CMV-seronegative.

This chain uses TRBV5-1 with TRBJ2-3; 8 bases are a match to TRBD1. CDR3 size: 16 residues. V was pared by 3 bases and J by 6 bases, with 12 bases of the junction left unmatched. CDR1 is SGHRS, CDR2 YFSETQ, per germline. CDR3 sequence (DNA): TGCGCCAGCAGCTCCGGGGGCGGACAGGGAGCCGATACGCAGTATTTT. It translates to CASSSGGGQGADTQYF.

This clone was observed a few times. The V gene is TRBV20-1, the J gene TRBJ2-5, with no clear D. Germline assignment: CDR1 DFQATT and CDR2 SNEGSKA (reference sequence). With 6 bases removed from V and 5 bases from J, the gap between germline ends came to 10 bases. The CDR3 is made up of 11 amino acids. This CDR3 reads CSAPRAETQYF. The CDR3 bases are TGCAGTGCACCGCGAGCTGAGACCCAGTACTTC.

This rearrangement joins TRBV6-1 to TRBJ1-6; D gene unclear. V lost 0 bases and J lost 8, with 11 bases in between. In germline, CDR1 is MNHNS, CDR2 SASEGT. The CDR3 consists of 15 residues. CDR3 protein: CASSEAGGVDSPLHF. The CDR3 bases are TGTGCCAGCAGTGAAGCTGGCGGAGTGGATTCACCCCTCCACTTT.

This clone was observed a few times. The chain links TRBV30 to TRBJ2-3; a weak D match, TRBD1 (6 bases). Germline assignment: CDR1 GTSNPN and CDR2 SVGIG (reference sequence). Trimming stripped 7 bases from V and 0 bases from J, with 14 bases between. The CDR3 is 14 amino acids. This CDR3 reads CASARQDSTDTQYF. The CDR3 DNA is TGTGCCTCGGCCCGACAGGACAGCACAGATACGCAGTATTTT.

The chain recombines TRBV7-9 with TRBJ2-5, with 7 positions matching TRBD2. CDR3 size: 14 residues. Germline CDR1 SEHNR, CDR2 FQNEAQ (reference sequence). Losses at the gene ends were 5 bases for V and 0 bases for J; bases not matched to a gene: 3. The CDR3 DNA reads TGTGCCAGCAGCCCAGGGACTAACCAAGAGACCCAGTACTTC. This translates into CASSPGTNQETQYF.

The sample holds a few counts of this clone. The genes are TRBV5-1 and TRBJ2-6; 8 bases match TRBD1. Germline CDR1 and CDR2: SGHRS and YFSETQ. With V trimmed by 5 bases and J by 0 bases, 7 bases remained unmatched. The CDR3 consists of 17 residues. The chain's CDR3 is CASRNRTGTSGANVLTF. In DNA form, the CDR3 reads TGCGCCAGCAGGAACCGGACAGGGACCTCTGGGGCCAACGTCCTGACTTTC. Drawing the rest from reference TRBV5-1 and TRBJ2-6, the complete variable domain is KAGVTQTPRYLIKTRGQQVTLSCSPISGHRSVSWYQQTPGQGLQFLFEYFSETQRNKGNFPGRFSGRQFSNSRSEMNVSTLELGDSALYLCASRNRTGTSGANVLTFGAGSRLTVL.

The CDR3 is CASKLAGVNTGELFF. The DNA of the CDR3 is TGCGCCAGCAAGCTAGCGGGGGTGAACACCGGGGAGCTGTTTTTT. V is TRBV5-1 and J is TRBJ2-2, with 10 nucleotides matching TRBD2. The CDR3 consists of 15 residues. CDR1 and CDR2 from the germline V gene are SGHRS and YFSETQ. With 6 bases clipped from V and 1 base from J, the junction kept 3 bases outside the gene matches.

This chain joins TRBV5-1 and TRBJ2-7, with a tentative D call TRBD1 (7 bases). The CDR3 length is 15 residues. The V gene lost 0 bases and the J gene lost 5 bases, with 15 bases spanning the gap. Germline V gene data show CDR1 as SGHRS and CDR2 as YFSETQ. DNA for the CDR3: TGCGCCAGCAGCTTGGCCCAGGGGGGCTGGAACGAGCAGTACTTC. Its translation: CASSLAQGGWNEQYF. Filled out from reference TRBV5-1 and TRBJ2-7, the complete variable domain reads KAGVTQTPRYLIKTRGQQVTLSCSPISGHRSVSWYQQTPGQGLQFLFEYFSETQRNKGNFPGRFSGRQFSNSRSEMNVSTLELGDSALYLCASSLAQGGWNEQYFGPGTRLTVT.

The sample holds a few counts of this clone. V gene TRBV5-1 combines with J gene TRBJ2-5, with D possibly TRBD1 on 5 matching bases. This CDR3 has 14 amino acids. V was clipped by 0 bases and J by 3 bases, with 9 bases between them. The V gene's germline CDR1 is SGHRS and CDR2 YFSETQ. The CDR3 loop reads CASSLAAGKETQYF. The CDR3 region has the DNA TGCGCCAGCAGCTTGGCGGCAGGGAAAGAGACCCAGTACTTC.

This clone has more than one count but fewer than ten. The rearrangement uses TRBV6-6 and TRBJ1-1, with unresolved D. The CDR3 contains 13 residues. The V end was cut by 2 bases, the J end by 6 bases, with 10 bases between. Germline V gene data show CDR1 as MNHNY and CDR2 as SVGAGI (reference sequence). CDR3 loop: CASSYGRQAEAFF. The DNA for the CDR3 is TGTGCCAGCAGTTACGGAAGGCAGGCTGAAGCTTTCTTT.

The J gene is TRBJ1-1, the V gene TRBV29-1; D is uncertain. The CDR3 consists of 14 residues. The germline V and J ends were trimmed by 4 bases and 0 bases, with 12 bases remaining between them. Germline V lookup: CDR1 SQVTM, CDR2 ANQGSEA. The CDR3 spells CSVGLGGVNTEAFF. Written as DNA, the CDR3 is TGCAGCGTTGGGTTAGGCGGGGTGAACACTGAAGCTTTCTTT.

V gene TRBV15 combines with J gene TRBJ2-7; D may be TRBD2 (6 bases). Germline V gene sequence: CDR1 LNHNV, CDR2 YYDKDF (reference sequence). V lost 5 bases and J lost 3, with 17 bases in between. The CDR3 has 15 residues. The DNA of the CDR3 is TGTGCCACCAGCGGGAGTCAGGGAGGATACTACGAGCAGTACTTC. Translating it yields CATSGSQGGYYEQYF.

This clone has only a few counts. V is TRBV27 and J is TRBJ1-2, with 10 bases fitting TRBD1. This CDR3 region has 13 residues. The germline V gene encodes CDR1 MNHEY and CDR2 SMNVEV (reference sequence). Germline trimming cut 6 bases from V and 8 bases from J; bases unmatched to any gene: 6. The CDR3 sequence: CASSTGQGSGYTF. Written as DNA, the CDR3 is TGTGCCAGCAGCACGGGACAGGGGAGCGGCTACACCTTC.

This clone was detected only a few times. V is TRBV29-1 and J is TRBJ1-1; possibly TRBD1 for D (6 bases). Germline lookup yields CDR1 SQVTM and CDR2 ANQGSEA. There are 13 residues in the CDR3. V was cut by 8 bases and J by 2 bases, with 15 bases left in between. In nucleotides, the CDR3 is TGCAGCTGCAGGGGCTTATCTAACACTGAAGCTTTCTTT. It specifies CSCRGLSNTEAFF. The variable domain in full, completed from reference TRBV29-1 and TRBJ1-1, reads SAVISQKPSRDICQRGTSLTIQCQVDSQVTMMFWYRQQPGQSLTLIATANQGSEATYESGFVIDKFPISRPNLTFSTLTVSNMSPEDSSIYLCSCRGLSNTEAFFGQGTRLTVV.

The rearrangement links TRBV5-1 to TRBJ2-7; TRBD2 agrees at 10 bases. Germline lookup yields CDR1 SGHRS and CDR2 YFSETQ. J lost 4 bases, V lost 0 bases, and 4 bases had no gene match. This CDR3 is built from 15 residues. The CDR3 region is CASSLELAGVYEQYF. CDR3 in DNA: TGCGCCAGCAGCTTGGAGCTAGCGGGAGTTTACGAGCAGTACTTC.

The chain's CDR3 is CASSVTGTSTDTQYF. CDR3 nucleotide sequence: TGCGCCAGCAGCGTTACAGGTACTAGCACAGATACGCAGTATTTT. The rearrangement links TRBV5-1 to TRBJ2-3, with D possibly TRBD1 on 5 matching bases. V lost 4 bases and J 0 bases, leaving 12 bases between the germline ends. The germline gives CDR1 SGHRS, CDR2 YFSETQ. The CDR3 sequence is 15 residues long.

By frequency in the sample, this clone is medium-sized. The V and J genes are TRBV2 and TRBJ1-3; D gene ambiguous. Deletions cut 3 bases from V and 2 bases from J, with 5 bases between. Per germline, CDR1 SNHLY and CDR2 FYNNEI. The CDR3 is 13 residues long. CDR3 sequence reads: CASSEFAGNTIYF. CDR3 bases: TGTGCCAGCAGTGAGTTCGCTGGAAACACCATATATTTT.

The chain combines TRBV7-2 with TRBJ2-3; 11 nucleotides line up with TRBD2. Germline CDR1 SGHTA, CDR2 FQGNSA. V lost 5 bases and J lost 4; bases outside the gene matches: 14. The CDR3 sequence is 18 residues long. DNA for the CDR3: TGTGCCAGCAGCCTCCAATCTATAGCGGGAGGGCCGCCAGATACGCAGTATTTT. Translation: CASSLQSIAGGPPDTQYF. The entire variable domain, with the rest obtained from reference TRBV7-2 and TRBJ2-3, is as follows: GAGVSQSPSNKVTEKGKDVELRCDPISGHTALYWYRQSLGQGLEFLIYFQGNSAPDKSGLPSDRFSAERTGGSVSTLTIQRTQQEDSAVYLCASSLQSIAGGPPDTQYFGPGTRLTVL.

In its sample, this clone was seen a few times. The V call is TRBV5-8, the J call TRBJ2-5, with 15 bases identical to TRBD2. The germline CDR1 and CDR2 sequences are SGHTS and YDEGEE. The CDR3 runs to 17 residues. Trimming took 4 bases from V and 2 from J; bases not matched to a gene: 6. CDR3 protein: CASSPGLAGGTQETQYF. For the CDR3, the DNA is TGTGCCAGCAGCCCCGGACTAGCGGGGGGGACACAAGAGACCCAGTACTTC.

This chain links TRBV30 with TRBJ2-3, with 9 bases matching TRBD2. This CDR3 region has 15 residues. The germline CDR1 and CDR2 sequences are GTSNPN and SVGIG (reference sequence). V trimming: 0 bases; J trimming: 2 bases; junction bases outside the gene matches: 3. The CDR3 DNA is TGTGCCTGGAGTGTAGCTAGCGGGGCCACAGATACGCAGTATTTT. Encoded protein: CAWSVASGATDTQYF.

This clone was seen a few times. This chain uses TRBV6-5 with TRBJ2-3; TRBD1 matches 8 bases. CDR1 is MNHEY, CDR2 SVGAGI, per germline. This CDR3 has 15 residues. V lost 0 bases, J lost 4 bases, and 3 bases stayed unmatched. The CDR3 here is CASSYSGQGSDTQYF. In DNA, the CDR3 is TGTGCCAGCAGTTACTCCGGACAGGGCTCAGATACGCAGTATTTT.

The chain has TRBV14 and TRBJ1-5; D is ambiguous. V lost 4 bases and J 1 base, leaving 5 bases between the germline ends. Per the germline V gene, CDR1 is SGHDN and CDR2 is FVKESK. CDR3 length equals 13 residues. The CDR3 reads CASSRTSNQPQHF. CDR3 DNA: TGTGCCAGCAGCCGAACAAGCAATCAGCCCCAGCATTTT. Filled out from reference TRBV14 and TRBJ1-5, the complete variable domain reads EAGVTQFPSHSVIEKGQTVTLRCDPISGHDNLYWYRRVMGKEIKFLLHFVKESKQDESGMPNNRFLAERTGGTYSTLKVQPAELEDSGVYFCASSRTSNQPQHFGDGTRLSIL.